This T cell receptor (beta chain) derives from a study of cytomegalovirus exposure and HLA in healthy donors. For the study at large: Falling in the Caucasian-associated ancestry cluster were about four fifths of 398 genotyped donors.

There are 14 residues in the CDR3. CDR1 is SGDLS and CDR2 is YYNGEE in the germline V gene. Amplification used 60 Vbeta primers and 13 Jbeta primers. Produced via immunoSEQ multiplex PCR; TCRdb's table is partial and in-frame only. The repertoire includes about 200,000 clones, roughly 77% of them detected once, and around 1.4% sits in the top ten. This TCR was sampled from a woman between 50 and 59 years old in good health and CMV-seronegative. J is TRBJ2-5 and V is TRBV9; D is perhaps TRBD1 (5 bases). Near its end, the DNA agrees better with TRBJ2-7, so the J call may be wrong. The sample taken for sequencing was PBMCs. CDR3 amino acids: CASSATGATYEQYF. In nucleotides, the CDR3 is TGTGCCAGCAGCGCTACAGGTGCTACCTACGAGCAGTACTTC.